Each of the 10 T cell receptor beta chains below was sequenced from the same sample in a study of T cell responses to AZD1222 COVID-19 vaccine. TCRdb's copy holds only in-frame clones and misses some; the assay was immunoSEQ multiplex PCR. The data show over 130,000 clones, roughly nine tenths seen once. Sequencing used peripheral blood, obtained 28 days after the second AZD1222 dose. These receptors were collected from an adult who received the AZD1222 COVID-19 vaccine.

The chain joins TRBV6-1 to TRBJ1-5; D gene unclear. V was pared by 1 base and J by 2 bases, with 3 bases between. The germline V gene encodes CDR1 MNHNS and CDR2 SASEGT. The CDR3 has 13 amino acids. The CDR3 DNA reads TGTGCCAGCAGTGAAGTAGGCAATCAGCCCCAGCATTTT. Translated, it gives CASSEVGNQPQHF.

This chain joins TRBV6-5 and TRBJ1-1; maybe TRBD1 (5 bases). Germline values: CDR1 MNHEY, CDR2 SVGAGI. The CDR3 has 15 residues. Trimming took 6 bases from V and 1 from J, leaving 15 bases between them. The CDR3, as DNA: TGTGCCAGCAGCCGAGAGGACACGGCGAACACTGAAGCTTTCTTT. Its translation: CASSREDTANTEAFF.

The V and J genes are TRBV5-4 and TRBJ1-2, with 7 bases matching TRBD1. Germline CDR1 is SGHNT and CDR2 is YYREEE (reference sequence). Germline trimming cut 3 bases from V and 4 bases from J; bases unmatched to any gene: 9. The CDR3 length is 15 residues. In DNA form, the CDR3 reads TGTGCCAGCAGCTCCGGACAGGACCTCCTCTATGGCTACACCTTC. Its protein product is CASSSGQDLLYGYTF. The full variable domain, its missing parts supplied by reference TRBV5-4 and TRBJ1-2, is ETGVTQSPTHLIKTRGQQVTLRCSSQSGHNTVSWYQQALGQGPQFIFQYYREEENGRGNFPPRFSGLQFPNYSSELNVNALELDDSALYLCASSSGQDLLYGYTFGSGTRLTVV.

This chain connects TRBV2 to TRBJ1-5, with TRBD1 as a possible D gene (6 bases). CDR3 length equals 15 residues. Germline lookup yields CDR1 SNHLY and CDR2 FYNNEI. V lost 4 bases to trimming and J lost 2 bases, with 12 bases between them. The CDR3 DNA sequence: TGTGCCAGCAGTGTCGGGGGCGCGGGCAATCAGCCCCAGCATTTT. Protein sequence: CASSVGGAGNQPQHF.

V usage is TRBV21-1 and J usage is TRBJ1-2; the table assigns TRBD1, which was not confirmed against the DNA. TRBV21-1 is described as a pseudogene. This CDR3 has 15 residues. CDR3 sequence: CASSIGQGVVYGYTF. CDR3 sequence (DNA): TGTGCCAGCAGCATCGGACAGGGGGTAGTCTATGGCTACACCTTC.

The rearrangement links TRBV28 to TRBJ2-7; no clear D gene. Germline V CDR1 and CDR2: MDHEN, SYDVKM. This CDR3 is 14 amino acids long. The V gene lost 8 bases and the J gene lost 1 base, with 15 bases spanning the gap. DNA for the CDR3: TGTGCCAGCGGTGACGTTTTATTTTCCTACGAGCAGTACTTC. Its translation is CASGDVLFSYEQYF.

The chain is built from TRBV5-6 and TRBJ2-1; perhaps D is TRBD1 or TRBD2 (6 bases each). The germline V and J ends were trimmed by 4 bases and 8 bases, with 16 bases remaining between them. The CDR3 runs 14 residues. Germline V gene sequence: CDR1 SGHDT, CDR2 YYEEEE. CDR3 nucleotides: TGTGCCAGCAGCAGCATTGGGGGCGGGGATGAGCAGTTCTTC. It yields the protein CASSSIGGGDEQFF.

The rearrangement uses TRBV7-2 and TRBJ2-7; a weak D match, TRBD2 (6 bases). CDR1 SGHTA and CDR2 FQGNSA come from the germline V gene. CDR3 size: 14 residues. V lost 4 bases to trimming and J lost 3 bases, with 13 bases between them. The CDR3 loop is CASSSGGIYYEQYF. CDR3 bases: TGTGCCAGCAGCTCGGGCGGGATCTACTACGAGCAGTACTTC.

This clone was counted a few times. V is TRBV6-1 and J is TRBJ1-3, with D unresolved. The CDR3 is 16 residues long. Germline lookup yields CDR1 MNHNS and CDR2 SASEGT. The V gene lost 3 bases and the J gene lost 4 bases, with 16 bases spanning the gap. The CDR3 loop reads CASSDRRVSGGNTIYF. In nucleotides, the CDR3 is TGTGCCAGCAGTGACCGAAGGGTTTCTGGCGGAAACACCATATATTTT.

This clone has a handful of counts. This rearrangement joins TRBV28 to TRBJ2-4; 8 bases are a match to TRBD1. V lost 3 bases, J lost 15 bases, and 10 bases stayed unmatched. This CDR3 has 13 amino acids. Germline assignment: CDR1 MDHEN and CDR2 SYDVKM. The CDR3 region is CASSLGTGYFPYF. The CDR3 coding sequence is TGTGCCAGCAGTTTGGGGACAGGTTACTTCCCGTACTTC.